What follows describes a single TCR beta chain. Its antigen target is currently unknown. Base qualities are missing; no much larger clone stands one base away. The germline V gene provides CDR1 SGHTA and CDR2 FQGNSA. Relative to germline, V is 1 base shorter and J is 6 bases shorter, with 19 bases between their ends. Reading from cysteine to phenylalanine, the CDR3 counts 16 amino acids. The only DNA kept is the CDR3, 48 bases in frame from the first base. The data stem from a study of T-cell reconstitution after alpha-beta-depleted transplantation in children (dated by TCRdb to about 2016). Context from the whole study: T-cell immune reconstitution after TCRalphabeta/CD19-depleted allogeneic hematopoietic cell transplantation in children was quantitatively tracked in the study by means of TCR repertoire profiling.

The library was built by means of PCR. Sequenced on an Illumina HiSeq 2500. Molecular barcoding was employed in the preparation of TCR libraries, with unique molecular identifiers being used to normalize TCRbeta repertoire quantification. The public reads were reanalyzed by TCRdb: fastp trimming at Q25, MiXCR alignment, in-frame beta chains only. A single entry per CDR3 protein holds the most common genes and DNA from its merged rows. The sample table lists around 480,000 distinct CDR3 sequences, around a third of them with a count of one. Roughly 2.5% of the sample rests with the top ten. The TCR comes from a human donor who donated a stem cell graft to a child with aplastic anemia. The rearrangement combines TRBV7-2 with TRBJ2-7; the D gene remains uncertain. Sequencing was performed on PBMCs from the stem cell graft donor, taken from the stem cell graft. The DNA reads TGTGCCAGCAGCTTAGAATCGAGAACGGCGGCCTTCGAGCAGTACTTC. The translation is CASSLESRTAAFEQYF.